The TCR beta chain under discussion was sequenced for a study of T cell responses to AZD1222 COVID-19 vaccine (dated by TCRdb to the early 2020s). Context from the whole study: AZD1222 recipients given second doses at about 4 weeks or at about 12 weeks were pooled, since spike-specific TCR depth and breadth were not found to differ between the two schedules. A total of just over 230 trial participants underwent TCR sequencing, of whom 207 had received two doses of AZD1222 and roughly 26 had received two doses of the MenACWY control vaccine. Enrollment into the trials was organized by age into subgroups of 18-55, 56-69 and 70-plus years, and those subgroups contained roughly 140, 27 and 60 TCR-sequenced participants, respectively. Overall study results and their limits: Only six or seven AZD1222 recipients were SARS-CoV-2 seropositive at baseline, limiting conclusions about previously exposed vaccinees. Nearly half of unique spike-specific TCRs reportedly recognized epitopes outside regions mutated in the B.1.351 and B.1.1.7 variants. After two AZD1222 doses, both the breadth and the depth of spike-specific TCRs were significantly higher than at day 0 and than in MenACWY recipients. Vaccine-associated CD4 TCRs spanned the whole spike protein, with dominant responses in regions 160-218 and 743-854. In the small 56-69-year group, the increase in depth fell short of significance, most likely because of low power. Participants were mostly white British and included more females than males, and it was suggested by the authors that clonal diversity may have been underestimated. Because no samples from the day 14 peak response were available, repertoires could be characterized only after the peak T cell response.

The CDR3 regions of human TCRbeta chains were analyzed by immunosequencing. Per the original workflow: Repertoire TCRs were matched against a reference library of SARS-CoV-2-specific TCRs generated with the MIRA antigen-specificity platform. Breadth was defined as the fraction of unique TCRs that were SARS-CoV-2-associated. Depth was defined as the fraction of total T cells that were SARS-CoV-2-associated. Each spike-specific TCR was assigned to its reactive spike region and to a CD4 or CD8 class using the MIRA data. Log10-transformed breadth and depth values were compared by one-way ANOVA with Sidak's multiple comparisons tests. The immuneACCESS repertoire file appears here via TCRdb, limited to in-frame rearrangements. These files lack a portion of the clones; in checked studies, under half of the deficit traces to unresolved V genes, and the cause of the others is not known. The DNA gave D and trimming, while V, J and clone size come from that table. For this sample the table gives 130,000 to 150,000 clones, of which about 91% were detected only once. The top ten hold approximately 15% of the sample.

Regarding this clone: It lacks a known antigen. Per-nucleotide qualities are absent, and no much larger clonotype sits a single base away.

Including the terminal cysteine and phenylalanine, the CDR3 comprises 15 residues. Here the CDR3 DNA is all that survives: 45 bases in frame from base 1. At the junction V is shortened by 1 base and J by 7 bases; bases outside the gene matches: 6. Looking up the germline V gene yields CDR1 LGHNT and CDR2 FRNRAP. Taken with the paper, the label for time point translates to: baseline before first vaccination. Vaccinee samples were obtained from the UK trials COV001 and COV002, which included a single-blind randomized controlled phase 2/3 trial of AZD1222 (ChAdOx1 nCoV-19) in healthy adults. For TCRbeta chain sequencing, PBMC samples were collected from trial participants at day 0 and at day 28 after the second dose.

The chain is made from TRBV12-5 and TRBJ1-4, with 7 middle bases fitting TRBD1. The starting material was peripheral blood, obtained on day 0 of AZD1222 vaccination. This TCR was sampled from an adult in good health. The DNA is TGTGCTAGTGGTTTGGGATCAGGGGGGGGTGAAAAACTGTTTTTT. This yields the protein CASGLGSGGGEKLFF.